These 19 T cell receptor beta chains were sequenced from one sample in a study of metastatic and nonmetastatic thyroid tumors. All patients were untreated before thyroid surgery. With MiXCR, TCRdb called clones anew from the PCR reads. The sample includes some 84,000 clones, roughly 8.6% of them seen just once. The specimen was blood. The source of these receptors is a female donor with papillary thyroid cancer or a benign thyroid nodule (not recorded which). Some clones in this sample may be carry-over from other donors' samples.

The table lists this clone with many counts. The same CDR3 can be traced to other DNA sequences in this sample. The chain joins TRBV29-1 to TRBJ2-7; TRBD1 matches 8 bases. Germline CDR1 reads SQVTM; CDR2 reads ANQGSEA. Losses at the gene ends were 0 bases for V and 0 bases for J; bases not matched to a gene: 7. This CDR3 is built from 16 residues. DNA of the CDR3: TGCAGCGTTGAAGACCCCGACAGGGGATTCTCCTACGAGCAGTACTTC. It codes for CSVEDPDRGFSYEQYF.

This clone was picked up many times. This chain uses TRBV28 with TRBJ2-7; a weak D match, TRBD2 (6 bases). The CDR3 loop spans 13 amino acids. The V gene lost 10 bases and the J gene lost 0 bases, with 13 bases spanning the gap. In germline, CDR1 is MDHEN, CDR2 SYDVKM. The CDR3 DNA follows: TGTGCCACGTGGGACGGGAGCTCCTACGAGCAGTACTTC. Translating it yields CATWDGSSYEQYF.

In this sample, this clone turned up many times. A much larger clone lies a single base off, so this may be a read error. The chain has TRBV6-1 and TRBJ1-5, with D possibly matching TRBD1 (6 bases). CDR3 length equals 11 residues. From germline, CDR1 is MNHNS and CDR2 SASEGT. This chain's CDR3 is CAISQRGAQHF. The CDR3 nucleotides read TGTGCCATCAGTCAGAGGGGGGCCCAGCATTTT.

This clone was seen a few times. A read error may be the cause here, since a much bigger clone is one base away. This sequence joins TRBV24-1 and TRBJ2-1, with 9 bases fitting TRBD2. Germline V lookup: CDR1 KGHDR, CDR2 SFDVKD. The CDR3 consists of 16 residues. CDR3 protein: CATSDLRAGGYNEQSF. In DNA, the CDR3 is TGTGCCACCAGTGATTTGCGGGCGGGGGGGTACAATGAGCAGTCCTTC.

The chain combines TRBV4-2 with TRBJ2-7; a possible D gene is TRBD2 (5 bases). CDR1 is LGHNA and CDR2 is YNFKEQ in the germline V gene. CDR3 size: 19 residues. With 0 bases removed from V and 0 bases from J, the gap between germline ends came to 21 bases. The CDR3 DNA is TGTGCCAGCAGCCAAGATGTTGGGTGGCGGGCACTAATCTCCTACGAGCAGTACTTC. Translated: CASSQDVGWRALISYEQYF.

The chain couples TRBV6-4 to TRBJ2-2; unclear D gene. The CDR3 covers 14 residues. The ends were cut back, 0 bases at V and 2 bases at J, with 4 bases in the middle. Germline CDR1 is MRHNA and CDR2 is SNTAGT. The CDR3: CASSDSGNTGELFF. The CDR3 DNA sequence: TGTGCCAGCAGTGACTCAGGAAACACCGGGGAGCTGTTTTTT.

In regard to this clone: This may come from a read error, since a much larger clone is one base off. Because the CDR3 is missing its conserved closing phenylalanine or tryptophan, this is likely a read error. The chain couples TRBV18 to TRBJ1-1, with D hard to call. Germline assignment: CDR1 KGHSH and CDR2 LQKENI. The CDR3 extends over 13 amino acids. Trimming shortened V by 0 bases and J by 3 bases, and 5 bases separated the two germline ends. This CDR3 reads CASSPPFDTEAFS. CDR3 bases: TGTGCCAGCTCACCACCTTTCGACACTGAAGCTTTCTCT.

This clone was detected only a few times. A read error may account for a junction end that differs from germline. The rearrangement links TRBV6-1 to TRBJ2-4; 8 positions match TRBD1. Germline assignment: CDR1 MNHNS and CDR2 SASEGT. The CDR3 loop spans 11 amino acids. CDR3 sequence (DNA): TGTGCCAGCAGTACAGGGGGTACGATCTTCTTC. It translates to CASSTGGTIFF.

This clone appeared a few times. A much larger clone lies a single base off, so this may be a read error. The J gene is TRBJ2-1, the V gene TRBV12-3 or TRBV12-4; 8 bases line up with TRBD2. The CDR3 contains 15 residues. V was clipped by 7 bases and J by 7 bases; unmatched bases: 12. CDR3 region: CASTPTGGAHNEQFF. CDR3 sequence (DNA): TGTGCCAGCACCCCTACGGGGGGGGCGCATAATGAGCAGTTCTTC.

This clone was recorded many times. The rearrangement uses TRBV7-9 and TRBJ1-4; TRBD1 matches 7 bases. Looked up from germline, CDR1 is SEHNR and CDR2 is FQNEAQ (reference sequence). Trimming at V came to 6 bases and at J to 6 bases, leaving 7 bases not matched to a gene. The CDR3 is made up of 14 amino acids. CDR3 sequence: CASRGRDRDEKLFF. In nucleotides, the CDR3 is TGTGCCAGCAGAGGAAGAGACAGGGATGAAAAACTGTTTTTT.

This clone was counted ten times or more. CDR3 nucleotide sequence: TGTGCCAGCAAGTCAGGGGGGACTACTAACTATGGCTACACCTTC. This gives the protein CASKSGGTTNYGYTF. The genes are TRBV27 and TRBJ1-2; 7 bases agree with TRBD1. In germline, CDR1 is MNHEY, CDR2 SMNVEV (reference sequence). J was trimmed by 0 bases and V by 7 bases; bases with no gene match: 8. This CDR3 contains 15 residues.

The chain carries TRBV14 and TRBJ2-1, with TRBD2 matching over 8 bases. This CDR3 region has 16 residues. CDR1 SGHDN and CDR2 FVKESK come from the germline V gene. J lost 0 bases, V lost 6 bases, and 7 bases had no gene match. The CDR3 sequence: CASSGGGTSSYNEQFF. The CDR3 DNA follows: TGTGCCAGCAGTGGCGGGGGGACTAGCTCCTACAATGAGCAGTTCTTC.

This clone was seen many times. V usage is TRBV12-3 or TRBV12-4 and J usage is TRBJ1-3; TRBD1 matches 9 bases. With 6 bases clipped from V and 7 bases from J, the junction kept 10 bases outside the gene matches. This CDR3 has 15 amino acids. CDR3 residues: CASRKGQGVGNTIYF. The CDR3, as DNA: TGTGCCAGCAGGAAGGGACAGGGCGTCGGGAACACCATATATTTT.

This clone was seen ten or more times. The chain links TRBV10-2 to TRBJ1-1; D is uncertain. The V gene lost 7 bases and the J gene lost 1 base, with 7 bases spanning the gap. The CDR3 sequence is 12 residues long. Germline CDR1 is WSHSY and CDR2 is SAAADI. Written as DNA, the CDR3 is TGCGCCAGCAATGCAGGGAACACTGAAGCTTTCTTT. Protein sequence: CASNAGNTEAFF.

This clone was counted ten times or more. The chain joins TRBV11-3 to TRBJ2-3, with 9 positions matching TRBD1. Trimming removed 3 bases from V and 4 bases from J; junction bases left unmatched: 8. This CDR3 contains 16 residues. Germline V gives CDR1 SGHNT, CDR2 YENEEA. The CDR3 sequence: CASSFGQGQGADTQYF. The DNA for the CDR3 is TGTGCCAGCAGCTTTGGACAGGGGCAAGGCGCAGATACGCAGTATTTT.

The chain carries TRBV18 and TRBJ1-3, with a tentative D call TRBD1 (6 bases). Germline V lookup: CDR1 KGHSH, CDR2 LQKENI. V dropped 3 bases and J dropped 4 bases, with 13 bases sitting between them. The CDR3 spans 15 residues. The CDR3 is CASSPGGRAGNTIYF. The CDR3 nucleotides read TGTGCCAGCTCACCGGGGGGCCGGGCCGGAAACACCATATATTTT. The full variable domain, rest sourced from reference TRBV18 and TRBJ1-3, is NAGVMQNPRHLVRRRGQEARLRCSPMKGHSHVYWYRQLPEEGLKFMVYLQKENIIDESGMPKERFSAEFPKEGPSILRIQQVVRGDSAAYFCASSPGGRAGNTIYFGEGSWLTVV.

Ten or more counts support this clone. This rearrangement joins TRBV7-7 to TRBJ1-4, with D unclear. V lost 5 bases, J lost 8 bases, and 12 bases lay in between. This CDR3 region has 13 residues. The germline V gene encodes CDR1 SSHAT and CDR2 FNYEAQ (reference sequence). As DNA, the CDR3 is TGTGCCAGCAGCCCCGGACCTAGGGAAAAACTGTTTTTT. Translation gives CASSPGPREKLFF.

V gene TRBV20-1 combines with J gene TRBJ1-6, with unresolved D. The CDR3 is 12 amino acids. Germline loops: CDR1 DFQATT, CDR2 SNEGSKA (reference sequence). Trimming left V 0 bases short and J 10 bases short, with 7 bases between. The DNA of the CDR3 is TGCAGTGCTAGAGAGGGTTGGTCACCCCTCCACTTT. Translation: CSAREGWSPLHF.

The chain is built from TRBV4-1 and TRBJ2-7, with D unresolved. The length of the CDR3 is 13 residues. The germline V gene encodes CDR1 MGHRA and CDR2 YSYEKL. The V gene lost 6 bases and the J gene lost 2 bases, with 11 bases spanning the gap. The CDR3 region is CASSWPGTYEQYF. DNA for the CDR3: TGCGCCAGCAGTTGGCCAGGCACCTACGAGCAGTACTTC.